This record looks at one T cell receptor beta chain sequence and its context. The germline V gene has CDR1 MNHEY and CDR2 SVGAGI. The V and J ends lost 5 bases and 6 bases respectively, with 16 bases between them. The CDR3 runs 14 residues. Using RNA transcripts as the source, TCR beta CDR3 regions were amplified. The HTBI primer set drove a first-round RT-PCR of the TCR CDR3. TCRdb re-called the multiplex PCR reads with MiXCR, one entry per CDR3 protein. In the table there are approximately 640,000 distinct CDR3 sequences, 45% of which are singletons. The sample belongs to a study of T cells in Graves' hyperthyroidism and ophthalmopathy.

This TCR was recovered from an adult man with Graves' disease, either hyperthyroidism or ophthalmopathy (not recorded which). The J gene is TRBJ2-5, the V gene TRBV6-5; maybe TRBD2 (5 bases). The material sequenced was peripheral blood or thyroid tissue (not recorded which). The chain's CDR3 is CASSEAEGWKTQYF. The CDR3 DNA reads as TGTGCCAGCAGTGAAGCCGAGGGCTGGAAGACCCAGTACTTC.